One and the same sample provided the 9 T cell receptor beta chains below, sequenced in a study of OX40 agonist ivuxolimab in advanced cancers. Here immunoSEQ multiplex PCR was the method, and the copy in TCRdb shows in-frame clones only, minus some. In the table there are some 80,000 clones, just under 90% of which are singletons. The sample in question was CD4+ or CD8+ T cells sorted from blood, obtained in a trial of the OX40 agonist ivuxolimab. The receptors originated from an adult with an advanced solid tumor such as melanoma, head and neck, liver or kidney cancer.

This clone was recorded once. The rearrangement uses TRBV6-5 and TRBJ2-1; the match to TRBD2 covers 12 bases. This CDR3 is 15 amino acids long. Germline V gene sequence: CDR1 MNHEY, CDR2 SVGAGI. J lost 6 bases, V lost 5 bases, and 5 bases had no gene match. DNA of the CDR3: TGTGCCAGCAGTGGACTAGCGGGACTTAGCAATGAGCAGTTCTTC. It is translated as CASSGLAGLSNEQFF.

This clone was seen a single time. The rearrangement joins TRBV6-1 to TRBJ2-3; 12 nucleotides agree with TRBD2. Germline V gives CDR1 MNHNS, CDR2 SASEGT. The CDR3 length is 16 residues. Losses at the gene ends were 4 bases for V and 10 bases for J; bases not matched to a gene: 12. The CDR3 region has the DNA TGTGCCAGCAGTGGACCTAGCGGGGGGGCGGGCCGTGCGCAGTATTTT. This codes for CASSGPSGGAGRAQYF.

Worth noting for this clone: An end of the junction does not agree with germline; a read error may underlie this. The V and J genes are TRBV6-5 and TRBJ1-2, with D hard to call. The germline gives CDR1 MNHEY, CDR2 SVGAGI. The length of the CDR3 is 14 residues. The CDR3 region has the DNA TGTGCCAGCAGCCGCGACGGTGGGCAGCCCCTAACACACTTC. Translation: CASSRDGGQPLTHF.

On this clone: Relative to the germline gene, one junction end is altered; a read error may explain this. The rearrangement uses TRBV11-2 and TRBJ2-7; D tentatively fits TRBD1 or TRBD2 (5 bases each). This CDR3 spans 16 amino acids. Germline V CDR1 and CDR2: SGHAT, FQNNGV. CDR3 protein: CASSALVGTYSYGQYF. In DNA form, the CDR3 reads TGTGCCAGCAGCGCACTCGTCGGGACCTACTCCTACGGGCAGTACTTC.

The chain employs TRBV7-9 and TRBJ1-1; TRBD1 matches 7 bases. From germline, CDR1 is SEHNR and CDR2 FQNEAQ (reference sequence). This CDR3 is built from 17 residues. J was trimmed by 4 bases and V by 2 bases; bases with no gene match: 13. CDR3 DNA: TGTGCCAGCAGCTTATCGGTAACAGGGGCTTTGGTCACTGAAGCTTTCTTT. Translating it yields CASSLSVTGALVTEAFF.

V gene TRBV7-9 combines with J gene TRBJ1-1, with 8 nucleotides matching TRBD1. Unmatched junction bases numbered 4, after V lost 4 bases and J lost 0 bases. Looked up from germline, CDR1 is SEHNR and CDR2 is FQNEAQ (reference sequence). There are 15 residues in the CDR3. CDR3 residues: CASSSWDRMNTEAFF. The CDR3 DNA reads TGTGCCAGCAGCTCCTGGGACAGGATGAACACTGAAGCTTTCTTT.

The V and J genes are TRBV4-1 and TRBJ1-5; 7 nucleotides agree with TRBD1. The CDR3 covers 19 residues. Germline-derived CDR1 and CDR2 are MGHRA and YSYEKL. The V and J ends lost 0 bases and 3 bases, in that order; junction bases with no gene match: 14. The CDR3 sequence is CASSQDLRRGGGFNQPQHF. The CDR3 bases are TGCGCCAGCAGCCAAGATTTGCGGCGGGGAGGGGGCTTCAATCAGCCCCAGCATTTT.

The CDR3 region has the DNA TGTGCCAGCAGTGCGGACAGTTACAATGAGCAGTTCTTC. It encodes CASSADSYNEQFF. The chain carries TRBV2 and TRBJ2-1; the D gene is possibly TRBD1 (6 bases). From germline, CDR1 is SNHLY and CDR2 FYNNEI. Trimming removed 4 bases at V and 4 bases at J, with 8 bases between. This CDR3 region has 13 residues. The complete variable domain, with remaining parts taken from reference TRBV2 and TRBJ2-1, reads EPEVTQTPSHQVTQMGQEVILRCVPISNHLYFYWYRQILGQKVEFLVSFYNNEISEKSEIFDDQFSVERPDGSNFTLKIRSTKLEDSAMYFCASSADSYNEQFFGPGTRLTVL.

The rearrangement uses TRBV6-4 and TRBJ2-5; D unclear. The CDR3 has 12 residues. Trimming took 7 bases from V and 5 from J, leaving 11 bases between them. Germline CDR1 is MRHNA and CDR2 is SNTAGT. The CDR3 region is CASTRPRETQYF. The DNA for the CDR3 is TGTGCCAGCACCAGGCCGAGGGAGACCCAGTACTTC.